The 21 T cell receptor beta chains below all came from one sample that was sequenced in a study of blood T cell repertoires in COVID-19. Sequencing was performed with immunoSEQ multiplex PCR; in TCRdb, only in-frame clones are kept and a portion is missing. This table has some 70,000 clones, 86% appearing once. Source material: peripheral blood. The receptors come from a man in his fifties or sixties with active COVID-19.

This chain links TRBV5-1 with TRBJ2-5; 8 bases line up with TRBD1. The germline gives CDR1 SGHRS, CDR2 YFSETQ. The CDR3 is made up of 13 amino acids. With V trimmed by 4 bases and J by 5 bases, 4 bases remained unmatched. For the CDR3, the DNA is TGCGCCAGCAGCAACAGGGGGGAGGAGACCCAGTACTTC. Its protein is CASSNRGEETQYF.

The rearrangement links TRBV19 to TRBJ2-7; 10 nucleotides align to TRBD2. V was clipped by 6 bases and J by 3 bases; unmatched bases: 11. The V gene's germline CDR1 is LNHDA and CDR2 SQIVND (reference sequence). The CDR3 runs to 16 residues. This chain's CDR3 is CASSSISGGTGYEQYF. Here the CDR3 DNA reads TGTGCCAGTAGCTCGATTAGCGGGGGGACAGGCTACGAGCAGTACTTC.

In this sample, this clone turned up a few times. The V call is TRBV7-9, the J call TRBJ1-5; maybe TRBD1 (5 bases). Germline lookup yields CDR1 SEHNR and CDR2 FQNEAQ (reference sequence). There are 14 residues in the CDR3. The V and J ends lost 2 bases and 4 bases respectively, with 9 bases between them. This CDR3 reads CASSLQGENQPQHF. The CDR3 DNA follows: TGTGCCAGCAGCTTACAGGGCGAAAATCAGCCCCAGCATTTT.

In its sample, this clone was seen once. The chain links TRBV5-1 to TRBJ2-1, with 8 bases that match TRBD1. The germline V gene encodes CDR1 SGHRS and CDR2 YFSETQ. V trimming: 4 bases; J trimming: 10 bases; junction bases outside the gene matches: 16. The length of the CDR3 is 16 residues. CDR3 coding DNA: TGCGCCAGCAGCCTGTCCGAAAATCAGGGGGCGCTGGAGCAGTTCTTC. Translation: CASSLSENQGALEQFF.

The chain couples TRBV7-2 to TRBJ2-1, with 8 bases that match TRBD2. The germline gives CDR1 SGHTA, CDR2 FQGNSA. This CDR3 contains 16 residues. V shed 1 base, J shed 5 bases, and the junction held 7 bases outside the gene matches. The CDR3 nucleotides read TGTGCCAGCAGCTTAGGGGCTAGCGGGTCAAACAATGAGCAGTTCTTC. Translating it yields CASSLGASGSNNEQFF.

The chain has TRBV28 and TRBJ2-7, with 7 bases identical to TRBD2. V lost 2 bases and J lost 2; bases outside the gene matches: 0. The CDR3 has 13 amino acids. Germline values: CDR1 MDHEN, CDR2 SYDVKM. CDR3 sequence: CASSLAGAYEQYV. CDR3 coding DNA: TGTGCCAGCAGTTTAGCGGGAGCCTACGAGCAGTACGTC.

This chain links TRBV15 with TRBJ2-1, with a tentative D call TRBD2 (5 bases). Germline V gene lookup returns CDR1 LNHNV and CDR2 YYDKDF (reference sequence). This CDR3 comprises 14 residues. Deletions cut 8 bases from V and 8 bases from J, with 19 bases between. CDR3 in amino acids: CATARDNLSDEQFF. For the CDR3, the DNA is TGTGCCACCGCGAGGGATAACTTATCGGATGAGCAGTTCTTC.

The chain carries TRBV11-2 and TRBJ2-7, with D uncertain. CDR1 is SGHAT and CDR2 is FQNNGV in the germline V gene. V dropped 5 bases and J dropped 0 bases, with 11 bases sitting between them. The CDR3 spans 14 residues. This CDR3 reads CASSPLSGSYEQYV. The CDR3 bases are TGTGCCAGCAGCCCGCTTTCGGGCTCCTACGAGCAGTACGTC.

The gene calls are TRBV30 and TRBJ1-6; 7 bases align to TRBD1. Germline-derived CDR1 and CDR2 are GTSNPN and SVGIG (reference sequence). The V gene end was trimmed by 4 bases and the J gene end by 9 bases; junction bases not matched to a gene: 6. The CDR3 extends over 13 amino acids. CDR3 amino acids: CAWTGTVTSPLHF. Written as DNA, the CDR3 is TGTGCCTGGACCGGGACAGTAACTTCACCCCTCCACTTT.

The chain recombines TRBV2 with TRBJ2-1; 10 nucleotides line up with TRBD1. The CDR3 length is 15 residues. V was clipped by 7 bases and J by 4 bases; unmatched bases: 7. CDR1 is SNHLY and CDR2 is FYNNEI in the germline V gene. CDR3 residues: CASTTDRGPYNEQFF. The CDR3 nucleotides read TGTGCCAGCACTACCGACAGGGGGCCATACAATGAGCAGTTCTTC.

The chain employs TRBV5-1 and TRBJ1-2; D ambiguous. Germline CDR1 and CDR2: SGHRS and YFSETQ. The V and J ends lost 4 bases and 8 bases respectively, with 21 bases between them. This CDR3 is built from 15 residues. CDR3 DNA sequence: TGCGCCAGCAGCCTAACGACAACCATGGATGGCGGCTACACCTTC. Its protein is CASSLTTTMDGGYTF.

CDR3: CASRRGDTDTQYF. The CDR3 DNA reads as TGCGCCAGCCGGAGAGGTGACACAGATACGCAGTATTTT. The V call is TRBV10-2, the J call TRBJ2-3; unclear D gene. From germline, CDR1 is WSHSY and CDR2 SAAADI. Trimming removed 8 bases at V and 2 bases at J, with 11 bases between. The CDR3 sequence is 13 residues long.

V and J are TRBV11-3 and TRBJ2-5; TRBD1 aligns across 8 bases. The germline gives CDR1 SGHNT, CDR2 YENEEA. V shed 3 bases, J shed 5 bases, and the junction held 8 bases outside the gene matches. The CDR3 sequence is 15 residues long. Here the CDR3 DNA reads TGTGCCAGCAGCTTGGGGCAGGGGGCTGGGGAGACCCAGTACTTC. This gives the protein CASSLGQGAGETQYF.

In DNA form, the CDR3 reads TGCAGCGTTGAAGATGGACAGCTCAGCTCTGGAAACACCATATATTTT. Translation: CSVEDGQLSSGNTIYF. The chain links TRBV29-1 to TRBJ1-3, with D perhaps TRBD1 (6 bases). Germline CDR1 SQVTM, CDR2 ANQGSEA. Trimming removed 0 bases from V and 0 bases from J, with 12 bases in between. CDR3 length equals 16 residues.

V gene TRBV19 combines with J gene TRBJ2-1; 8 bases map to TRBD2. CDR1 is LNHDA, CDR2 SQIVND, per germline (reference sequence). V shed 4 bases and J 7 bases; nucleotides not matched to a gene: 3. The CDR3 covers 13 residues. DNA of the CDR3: TGTGCCAGTAGTACTAGCGGGTGGAATGAGCAGTTCTTC. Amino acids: CASSTSGWNEQFF.

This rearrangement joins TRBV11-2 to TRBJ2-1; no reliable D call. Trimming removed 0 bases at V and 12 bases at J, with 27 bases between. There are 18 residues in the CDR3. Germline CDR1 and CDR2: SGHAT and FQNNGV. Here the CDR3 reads CASSLEVSFAGQKPVQFF. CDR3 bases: TGTGCCAGCAGCTTAGAGGTCTCCTTTGCAGGCCAGAAACCAGTGCAGTTCTTC.

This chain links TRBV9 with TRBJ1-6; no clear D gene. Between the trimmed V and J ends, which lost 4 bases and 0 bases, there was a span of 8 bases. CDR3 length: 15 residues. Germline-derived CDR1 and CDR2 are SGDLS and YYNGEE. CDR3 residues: CASSTGDSYNSPLHF. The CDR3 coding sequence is TGTGCCAGCAGCACCGGTGACTCCTATAATTCACCCCTCCACTTT.

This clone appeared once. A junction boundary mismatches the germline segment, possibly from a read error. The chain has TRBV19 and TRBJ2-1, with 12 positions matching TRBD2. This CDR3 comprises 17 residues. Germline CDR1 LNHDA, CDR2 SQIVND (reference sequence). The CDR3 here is CASSIVGLAGGYSEQFF. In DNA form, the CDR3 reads TGTGCCAGTAGTATAGTTGGGCTAGCGGGAGGGTACAGTGAGCAGTTCTTC. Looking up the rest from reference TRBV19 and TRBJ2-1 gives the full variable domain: DGGITQSPKYLFRKEGQNVTLSCEQNLNHDAMYWYRQDPGQGLRLIYYSQIVNDFQKGDIAEGYSVSREKKESFPLTVTSAQKNPTAFYLCASSIVGLAGGYSEQFFGPGTRLTVL.

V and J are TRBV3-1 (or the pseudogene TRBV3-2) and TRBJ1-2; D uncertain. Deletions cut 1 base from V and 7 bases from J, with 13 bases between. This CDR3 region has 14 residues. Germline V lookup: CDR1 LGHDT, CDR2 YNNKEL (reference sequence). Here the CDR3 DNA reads TGTGCCAGCAGCCAAGTCAGCAAAGGAGGTGGCTACACCTTC. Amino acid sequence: CASSQVSKGGGYTF.

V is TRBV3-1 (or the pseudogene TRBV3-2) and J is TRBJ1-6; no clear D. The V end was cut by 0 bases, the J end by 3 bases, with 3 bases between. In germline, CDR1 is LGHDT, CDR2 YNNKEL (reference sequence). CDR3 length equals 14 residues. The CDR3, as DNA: TGTGCCAGCAGCCAAGATCACTATAATTCACCCCTCCACTTT. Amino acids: CASSQDHYNSPLHF.

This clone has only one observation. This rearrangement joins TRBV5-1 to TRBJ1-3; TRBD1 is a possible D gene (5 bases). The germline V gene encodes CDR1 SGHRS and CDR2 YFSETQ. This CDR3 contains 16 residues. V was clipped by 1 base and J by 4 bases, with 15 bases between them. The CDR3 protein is CASSLSQDTPGNTIYF. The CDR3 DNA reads TGCGCCAGCAGCTTGTCCCAGGACACTCCCGGAAACACCATATATTTT. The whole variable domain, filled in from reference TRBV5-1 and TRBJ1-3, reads KAGVTQTPRYLIKTRGQQVTLSCSPISGHRSVSWYQQTPGQGLQFLFEYFSETQRNKGNFPGRFSGRQFSNSRSEMNVSTLELGDSALYLCASSLSQDTPGNTIYFGEGSWLTVV.